This entry lists 23 T cell receptor beta chains sequenced from one sample in a study of T cell responses to AZD1222 COVID-19 vaccine. The table came from immunoSEQ multiplex PCR; TCRdb's copy has only in-frame clones and leaves some out. Of around 150,000 clones listed, 90% are singletons. Specimen: peripheral blood, collected on day 0 of AZD1222 vaccination. The receptors come from an adult in good health.

J is TRBJ2-7 and V is TRBV15, with 10 nucleotides matching TRBD1. The CDR3 covers 14 residues. The trim removed 5 bases at V and 2 bases at J, leaving 3 bases unmatched. The V gene's germline CDR1 is LNHNV and CDR2 YYDKDF (reference sequence). CDR3 in amino acids: CATSPGTGAYEQYF. DNA for the CDR3: TGTGCCACCAGCCCCGGGACAGGGGCCTACGAGCAGTACTTC.

The chain couples TRBV19 to TRBJ2-5; a possible D gene is TRBD2 (5 bases). This CDR3 spans 12 amino acids. Germline V gene sequence: CDR1 LNHDA, CDR2 SQIVND (reference sequence). The germline V and J ends were trimmed by 1 base and 7 bases, with 7 bases remaining between them. CDR3 coding DNA: TGTGCCAGTAGTATAGCGGCGGGGACCCAGTACTTC. Translated, it gives CASSIAAGTQYF.

J is TRBJ2-3 and V is TRBV7-9, with unresolved D. This CDR3 is 14 amino acids long. The germline V and J ends were trimmed by 5 bases and 3 bases, with 12 bases remaining between them. CDR1 SEHNR and CDR2 FQNEAQ come from the germline V gene (reference sequence). The DNA for the CDR3 is TGTGCCAGCAGCCTCGGATTGGGGACAGATACGCAGTATTTT. It encodes CASSLGLGTDTQYF.

The chain couples TRBV7-2 to TRBJ2-3; 11 positions match TRBD2. The V segment lost 0 bases and the J segment 2 bases; nucleotides outside the gene matches: 7. This CDR3 is 18 amino acids long. Germline CDR1 is SGHTA and CDR2 is FQGNSA. CDR3 nucleotide sequence: TGTGCCAGCAGCTTAGCAAGGCTAGCGGGAGGTTACACAGATACGCAGTATTTT. This sequence encodes CASSLARLAGGYTDTQYF.

The chain recombines TRBV5-1 with TRBJ1-6; D possibly corresponds to TRBD1 (6 bases). This CDR3 comprises 15 residues. Germline CDR1 and CDR2: SGHRS and YFSETQ. The V end was cut by 3 bases, the J end by 7 bases, with 14 bases between. The CDR3 loop reads CASSWNTDRNSPLHF. As DNA, the CDR3 is TGCGCCAGCAGCTGGAATACTGACAGGAATTCACCCCTCCACTTT. Filled out from reference TRBV5-1 and TRBJ1-6, the complete variable domain reads KAGVTQTPRYLIKTRGQQVTLSCSPISGHRSVSWYQQTPGQGLQFLFEYFSETQRNKGNFPGRFSGRQFSNSRSEMNVSTLELGDSALYLCASSWNTDRNSPLHFGNGTRLTVT.

This sequence joins TRBV19 and TRBJ2-7; 9 bases agree with TRBD1. CDR3 length: 15 residues. J gave up 4 bases and V 3 bases, and 7 bases lay outside the gene matches. CDR1 is LNHDA and CDR2 is SQIVND in the germline V gene (reference sequence). CDR3: CASSISRDRGYEQYF. In DNA form, the CDR3 reads TGTGCCAGTAGTATTTCTCGAGACAGGGGGTACGAGCAGTACTTC.

This clone was seen just once. DNA of the CDR3: TGCGCCAGCAGCTTACTAGCGGGACAGCACACTGAAGCTTTCTTT. Protein product: CASSLLAGQHTEAFF. The chain employs TRBV5-1 and TRBJ1-1; 7 nucleotides align to TRBD1. CDR1 is SGHRS and CDR2 is YFSETQ in the germline V gene. The CDR3 has 15 residues. The J segment lost 3 bases and the V segment lost 2 bases, leaving 7 bases of the junction unmatched.

The V call is TRBV11-1, the J call TRBJ2-2; D ambiguous. The CDR3 runs to 15 residues. Germline-derived CDR1 and CDR2 are SGHAT and FQDESV (reference sequence). With 5 bases removed from V and 0 bases from J, the gap between germline ends came to 10 bases. The CDR3 is CASSPSAPNTGELFF. CDR3 DNA: TGTGCCAGCAGCCCGTCGGCGCCGAACACCGGGGAGCTGTTTTTT.

The chain couples TRBV15 to TRBJ2-5, with no clear D. V dropped 7 bases and J dropped 5 bases, with 11 bases sitting between them. Germline V CDR1 and CDR2: LNHNV, YYDKDF (reference sequence). CDR3 length equals 12 residues. CDR3 nucleotides: TGTGCCACCAACAACCTTCGGGAGACCCAGTACTTC. Translated: CATNNLRETQYF.

V and J are TRBV11-3 and TRBJ2-1; D is ambiguous. Germline CDR1 and CDR2: SGHNT and YENEEA. The CDR3 loop spans 12 amino acids. V lost 6 bases and J 5 bases, leaving 8 bases between the germline ends. The chain's CDR3 is CASSSVHNEQFF. In nucleotides, the CDR3 is TGTGCCAGCAGTTCGGTCCACAATGAGCAGTTCTTC.

A single count supports this clone. The CDR3 sequence: CASSLSSGNYNEQFF. Written as DNA, the CDR3 is TGTGCCAGCAGCTTGTCGTCAGGCAACTACAATGAGCAGTTCTTC. The chain recombines TRBV5-8 with TRBJ2-1; no reliable D call. The CDR3 contains 15 residues. Germline values: CDR1 SGHTS, CDR2 YDEGEE. Deletions cut 1 base from V and 3 bases from J, with 11 bases between.

The rearrangement joins TRBV12-3 or TRBV12-4 to TRBJ1-2; a weak D match, TRBD1 (5 bases). V lost 7 bases to trimming and J lost 0 bases, with 9 bases between them. The CDR3 covers 13 residues. CDR3 sequence (DNA): TGTGCCAGCAAGGACAACTCTAACTATGGCTACACCTTC. This encodes CASKDNSNYGYTF.

V usage is TRBV7-2 and J usage is TRBJ2-3; 9 bases agree with TRBD2. The V segment lost 7 bases and the J segment 4 bases; nucleotides outside the gene matches: 9. CDR3 length: 15 amino acids. Germline-derived CDR1 and CDR2 are SGHTA and FQGNSA. The CDR3 here is CASTWGGGAPDTQYF. Written as DNA, the CDR3 is TGTGCCAGCACTTGGGGCGGGGGGGCCCCAGATACGCAGTATTTT.

V is TRBV28 and J is TRBJ1-4; D remains ambiguous. Germline assignment: CDR1 MDHEN and CDR2 SYDVKM. This CDR3 is 15 amino acids long. Trimming took 7 bases from V and 8 from J, leaving 20 bases between them. CDR3 residues: CASTPPTPPFEKLFF. The CDR3 nucleotides read TGTGCCAGCACCCCCCCGACACCACCCTTCGAAAAACTGTTTTTT. The complete variable domain, with remaining parts taken from reference TRBV28 and TRBJ1-4, reads DVKVTQSSRYLVKRTGEKVFLECVQDMDHENMFWYRQDPGLGLRLIYFSYDVKMKEKGDIPEGYSVSREKKERFSLILESASTNQTSMYLCASTPPTPPFEKLFFGSGTQLSVL.

The rearrangement links TRBV19 to TRBJ2-7, with unresolved D. The V gene's germline CDR1 is LNHDA and CDR2 SQIVND (reference sequence). V was trimmed by 2 bases and J by 3 bases, leaving 17 bases between them. The CDR3 is made up of 16 amino acids. The CDR3 reads CASSISDQARFYEQYF. In DNA form, the CDR3 reads TGTGCCAGTAGTATATCCGACCAAGCTCGGTTCTACGAGCAGTACTTC. The whole variable domain, remainder taken from reference TRBV19 and TRBJ2-7, is DGGITQSPKYLFRKEGQNVTLSCEQNLNHDAMYWYRQDPGQGLRLIYYSQIVNDFQKGDIAEGYSVSREKKESFPLTVTSAQKNPTAFYLCASSISDQARFYEQYFGPGTRLTVT.

As DNA, the CDR3 is TGTGCCTGGAGAACAGGGGGCAATTCACCCCTCCACTTT. Translated: CAWRTGGNSPLHF. The rearrangement links TRBV30 to TRBJ1-6, with TRBD1 matching 9 bases. Germline assignment: CDR1 GTSNPN and CDR2 SVGIG (reference sequence). The V segment lost 3 bases and the J segment 7 bases; nucleotides outside the gene matches: 1. The CDR3 length is 13 residues.

This chain links TRBV25-1 with TRBJ2-3; tentative D call: TRBD1 (6 bases). There are 16 residues in the CDR3. Germline V gives CDR1 MGHDK, CDR2 SYGVNS. Trimming shortened V by 0 bases and J by 0 bases, and 10 bases separated the two germline ends. The CDR3 loop reads CASSEYGQISTDTQYF. Here the CDR3 DNA reads TGTGCCAGCAGTGAATATGGACAGATTAGCACAGATACGCAGTATTTT.

The chain is built from TRBV7-9 and TRBJ1-4, with a possible D match to TRBD1 (5 bases). The germline CDR1 and CDR2 sequences are SEHNR and FQNEAQ (reference sequence). Trimming removed 4 bases at V and 3 bases at J, with 9 bases between. This CDR3 has 14 residues. CDR3 nucleotide sequence: TGTGCCAGCAGCTCCGGGGCACCTAATGAAAAACTGTTTTTT. It translates to CASSSGAPNEKLFF.

J is TRBJ2-3 and V is TRBV5-1; TRBD1 is a possible D gene (5 bases). The CDR3 is made up of 15 amino acids. CDR1 and CDR2 (germline): SGHRS, YFSETQ. Trimming removed 6 bases from V and 0 bases from J, with 14 bases in between. CDR3 in DNA: TGCGCCAGCATCAGGGTGCCCTCTAGCACAGATACGCAGTATTTT. It is translated as CASIRVPSSTDTQYF.

In this sample, this clone turned up once. This rearrangement joins TRBV7-2 to TRBJ1-5, with unresolved D. The germline V and J ends were trimmed by 1 base and 3 bases, with 7 bases remaining between them. Germline-derived CDR1 and CDR2 are SGHTA and FQGNSA. The CDR3 length is 14 residues. The CDR3 DNA reads TGTGCCAGCAGCTTAGGAGGAGTCAATCAGCCCCAGCATTTT. This translates into CASSLGGVNQPQHF.

The chain carries TRBV27 and TRBJ1-5; D remains ambiguous. The germline CDR1 and CDR2 sequences are MNHEY and SMNVEV (reference sequence). This CDR3 has 13 residues. V was clipped by 3 bases and J by 4 bases, with 7 bases between them. The CDR3 loop reads CASSFSFNQPQHF. CDR3 DNA: TGTGCCAGCAGTTTTTCCTTTAATCAGCCCCAGCATTTT.

V is TRBV6-2 or TRBV6-3 and J is TRBJ2-6; possibly TRBD2 for D (6 bases). The V and J ends lost 2 bases and 2 bases respectively, with 10 bases between them. The CDR3 sequence is 16 residues long. Germline CDR1 is MNHEY and CDR2 is SVGEGT. CDR3 residues: CASSYSGGTGANVLTF. The CDR3 DNA reads TGTGCCAGCAGTTACAGTGGGGGGACTGGGGCCAACGTCCTGACTTTC.

V usage is TRBV19 and J usage is TRBJ2-7; D may be TRBD2 (5 bases). V was clipped by 3 bases and J by 4 bases, with 25 bases between them. CDR3 length: 18 amino acids. Germline V lookup: CDR1 LNHDA, CDR2 SQIVND (reference sequence). The chain's CDR3 is CASSITGLSFLQKYEQYF. DNA of the CDR3: TGTGCCAGTAGTATTACCGGACTCTCTTTCCTACAAAAATACGAGCAGTACTTC.